The rows below give T cell receptor beta chains drawn from one sample of a study of blood T cell repertoires in COVID-19. Some clones are missing from TCRdb's copy, which holds only in-frame ones; the method was immunoSEQ multiplex PCR. The sample holds 45,000 to 55,000 clones, approximately 80% seen once. The material sequenced was peripheral blood. The source is a human donor with active or convalescent COVID-19. The donor label of this sample is uncertain. The CDR3 runs from the conserved cysteine through the conserved F or W. D genes are given only for firm matches. Some rows mark clone size as missing; the rest say once, few, many or name a class of expanded clone.

clone size,D gene,V gene,J gene,CDR3 DNA,CDR3 protein
NA,NA,TRBV25-1,TRBJ1-1,TGTGCCAGCAGTGAGGCCCGGGTTGGCACTGAAGCTTTCTTT,CASSEARVGTEAFF
NA,NA,TRBV11-1,TRBJ2-7,TGTGCCAGCAGCTTGGACACCTACGAGCAGTACTTC,CASSLDTYEQYF
NA,TRBD1,TRBV19,TRBJ1-2,TGTGCCAGTAGGGACAGGGGGACTAACTATGGCTACACCTTC,CASRDRGTNYGYTF
NA,NA,TRBV3-1/TRBV3-2,TRBJ1-2,TGTGCCAGCAGCCGGCATGGAGGGGGCTACACCTTC,CASSRHGGGYTF
NA,NA,TRBV7-8,TRBJ2-2,TGTGCCAGCAGCTCGCGACAGGCGAACACCGGGGAGCTGTTTTTT,CASSSRQANTGELFF
few,NA,TRBV7-3,TRBJ1-2,TGTGCCAGCAGCTTAAAATTGGGCGGCTACACCTTC,CASSLKLGGYTF
NA,NA,TRBV7-8,TRBJ1-1,TGTGCCAGCAATGCTGAACAGACAGGCCTCACTGAAGCTTTCTTT,CASNAEQTGLTEAFF
NA,NA,TRBV5-1,TRBJ1-1,TGCGCCAGCAGCTTGAACGGCGGGACTGAAGCTTTCTTT,CASSLNGGTEAFF
NA,NA,TRBV2,TRBJ2-7,TGTGCCAGCAGGAGCCTGGCGGGAATTCACGAGCAGTACTTC,CASRSLAGIHEQYF
NA,TRBD2,TRBV24-1,TRBJ2-1,TGTGCCACCAGTGATTTGCCCGGGACTAGCGGGAGTATCTCCTCCTACAATGAGCAGTTCTTC,CATSDLPGTSGSISSYNEQFF
NA,TRBD1,TRBV2,TRBJ1-1,TGTGCCAGCAGGTCCGGGACATCGAACAGGGGGGCTTTCTTT,CASRSGTSNRGAFF
NA,NA,TRBV27,TRBJ1-1,TGTGCCAGCAAACGGGGTGGAGGGGCGCCGAACACTGAAGCTTTCTTT,CASKRGGGAPNTEAFF
NA,TRBD2,TRBV3-1/TRBV3-2,TRBJ2-7,TGTGCCAGCAGCCGGGAGGGGAATTCCTACGAGCAGTACTTC,CASSREGNSYEQYF
NA,TRBD1,TRBV4-3,TRBJ1-3,TGCGCCAGCAGCCAAGAAAGTGGGACAGGACCTTTCTCTGGAAACACCATATATTTT,CASSQESGTGPFSGNTIYF
once,TRBD2,TRBV7-8,TRBJ2-3,TGTGCCAGCAGCTTAGGGCGGGAGCCCACAGATACGCAGTATTTT,CASSLGREPTDTQYF
few,TRBD1,TRBV19,TRBJ1-2,TGTGCCAGTACCCCCCCGGGACAGGGATCTCGGGGCTACACCTTC,CASTPPGQGSRGYTF
few,NA,TRBV24-1,TRBJ2-2,TGTGCCACCGGAGTAGGTGGGGAGCTGTTTTTT,CATGVGGELFF
NA,TRBD1,TRBV5-1,TRBJ1-3,TGCGCCAGCAGCAGGGGACAGCCGAAACACTCTGGAAACACCATATATTTT,CASSRGQPKHSGNTIYF
NA,NA,TRBV27,TRBJ2-7,TGTGCCAGCATAGGCGGGTACGAGCAGTACTTC,CASIGGYEQYF
NA,NA,TRBV29-1,TRBJ2-5,TGCAGCGGGGGGAGGTTTGAGACCCAGTACTTC,CSGGRFETQYF
NA,TRBD1,TRBV29-1,TRBJ2-5,TGCAGCGTTCTACGACAGGGGGCTTACCAAGAGACCCAGTACTTC,CSVLRQGAYQETQYF
NA,NA,TRBV10-3,TRBJ2-1,TGTGCCATCAGTGAGTCTAGCGCCTCCGGTTTCAATGAGCAGTTCTTC,CAISESSASGFNEQFF
NA,NA,TRBV6-5,TRBJ1-1,TGTGCCAGCAGGGGGCCGTATAAAGGGCCCACTGAAGCTTTCTTT,CASRGPYKGPTEAFF